The subject of this entry is one TCR beta chain. Sequenced by immunoSEQ multiplex PCR; TCRdb stores in-frame clones only, minus some. The profile shows 10,000 to 12,000 clones, about 62% of them singletons. The CDR3 extends over 14 amino acids. V gave up 5 bases and J gave up 1 base; unmatched junction bases: 3. Germline V gives CDR1 SEHNR, CDR2 FQNEAQ (reference sequence). The source of the sample is a study of tumor-infiltrating lymphocytes in localized non-small cell lung cancer. Study in general: The cohort mixed smokers and never-smokers, several histologies, and some post-neoadjuvant-chemotherapy samples.

The sequencing sample was made of lung tumor tissue. The chain employs TRBV7-9 and TRBJ2-3, with 7 nucleotides matching TRBD1. This TCR came from a human donor with non-small cell lung cancer. CDR3 sequence: CASSRGQRTDTQYF. The CDR3 region has the DNA TGTGCCAGCAGCCGGGGACAGCGCACAGATACGCAGTATTTT. The entire variable domain, with the rest obtained from reference TRBV7-9 and TRBJ2-3, is as follows: DTGVSQNPRHKITKRGQNVTFRCDPISEHNRLYWYRQTLGQGPEFLTYFQNEAQLEKSRLLSDRFSAERPKGSFSTLEIQRTEQGDSAMYLCASSRGQRTDTQYFGPGTRLTVL.